This entry lists 5 T cell receptor beta chains sequenced from one sample in a study of T cells in Graves' hyperthyroidism and ophthalmopathy. Authors of the study amplified TCR beta CDR3 regions from RNA transcripts. HTBI primers were employed in a first-round RT-PCR of the TCR CDR3. From the multiplex PCR reads, TCRdb called clonotypes with MiXCR, one entry per CDR3 protein. The data contain tens of thousands of distinct CDR3 sequences, 49% of them singletons. The sequenced material came from blood. The receptors come from a woman in her twenties or thirties with Graves' ophthalmopathy.

Of note for this clonotype: This CDR3 is missing its conserved last phenylalanine or tryptophan, likely due to a read error. The V call is TRBV5-6, the J call TRBJ2-5; 8 bases fit TRBD1. Germline loops: CDR1 SGHDT, CDR2 YYEEEE. V was pared by 3 bases and J by 9 bases, with 10 bases of the junction left unmatched. The CDR3 has 14 residues. The CDR3 region has the DNA TGTGCCAGCAGCTCCGGGACAGGCGATCAGCCCCAGTACTGC. Translation: CASSSGTGDQPQYC.

This clonotype was recorded at least ten times. The V gene is TRBV12-3 or TRBV12-4, the J gene TRBJ2-5; 10 bases agree with TRBD1. The CDR3 has 16 amino acids. V was pared by 3 bases and J by 2 bases, with 6 bases of the junction left unmatched. The CDR3 nucleotides are TGTGCCAGCAGTTTTTGGACAGGGGGAGGGCAAGAGACCCAGTACTTC. This translates into CASSFWTGGGQETQYF.

This rearrangement joins TRBV15 to TRBJ2-7, with 7 bases matching TRBD1. V lost 3 bases and J lost 3; bases outside the gene matches: 8. The CDR3 consists of 15 residues. Germline CDR1 LNHNV, CDR2 YYDKDF (reference sequence). The CDR3: CATSSLGTVRYEQYF. CDR3 nucleotides: TGTGCCACCAGCAGTTTAGGGACAGTCCGCTACGAGCAGTACTTC.

V gene TRBV24-1 combines with J gene TRBJ1-5, with TRBD1 matching 10 bases. The CDR3 has 20 residues. V lost 2 bases and J lost 1; bases outside the gene matches: 13. Germline CDR1 KGHDR, CDR2 SFDVKD. The CDR3 nucleotides read TGTGCCACCAGTGATTCCTCCTCGGGACAGGGGAGAAGGAGCAATCAGCCCCAGCATTTT. It yields the protein CATSDSSSGQGRRSNQPQHF.

This clonotype was found many times. The rearrangement joins TRBV4-2 to TRBJ1-1, with a weak D call TRBD1 (5 bases). V was shortened by 4 bases and J by 1 base, with 10 bases between the two germline ends. This CDR3 region has 14 residues. Germline lookup yields CDR1 LGHNA and CDR2 YNFKEQ. The CDR3 DNA sequence: TGTGCCAGCAGCCGCACAGGCGGGAACACTGAAGCTTTCTTT. This sequence encodes CASSRTGGNTEAFF.